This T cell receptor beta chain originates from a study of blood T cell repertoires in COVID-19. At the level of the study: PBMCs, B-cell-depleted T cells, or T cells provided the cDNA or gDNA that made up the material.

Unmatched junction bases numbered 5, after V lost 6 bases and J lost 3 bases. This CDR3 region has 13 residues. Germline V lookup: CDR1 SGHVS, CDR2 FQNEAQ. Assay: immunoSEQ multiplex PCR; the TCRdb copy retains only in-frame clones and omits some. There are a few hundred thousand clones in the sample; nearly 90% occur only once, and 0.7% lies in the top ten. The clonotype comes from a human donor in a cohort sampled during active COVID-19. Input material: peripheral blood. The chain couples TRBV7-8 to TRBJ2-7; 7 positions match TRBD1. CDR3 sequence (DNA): TGTGCCAGCAGGCACCACAGGGGCTACGAGCAGTACTTC. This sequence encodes CASRHHRGYEQYF.